Here is one T cell receptor beta chain with its context. The data originate from a study of Ad26.COV2.S vaccination and SARS-CoV-2 variants. The wider study: Of the COV1001 trial arms, the Ad26.COV2.S arm included the donor.

Treatment reported: approximately 18 received Ad26.COV2.S at low or high dose, single or two shots; about 5 received placebo; per-sample allocation not given. Vaccine and placebo recipients were sampled on day 63 after the first injection. TCRdb's table, derived via immunoSEQ multiplex PCR, lists solely in-frame clones and lacks some. This sample carries about 460,000 clones, roughly nine tenths of them seen once, and the ten largest clones take more than 1.5%. The source was peripheral blood, collected in a trial of Ad26.COV2.S vaccine versus placebo. The sequence was collected from a person between 18 and 60 years old who received the Ad26.COV2.S COVID-19 vaccine or a placebo.

CDR3 region: CASSTTRGPSYEQYF. CDR3 coding DNA: TGTGCCAGTAGTACAACCAGGGGACCCTCCTACGAGCAGTACTTC. The chain carries TRBV19 and TRBJ2-7; perhaps TRBD1 as D (6 bases). Germline CDR1 and CDR2: LNHDA and SQIVND (reference sequence). V lost 4 bases to trimming and J lost 0 bases, with 13 bases between them. There are 15 residues in the CDR3.